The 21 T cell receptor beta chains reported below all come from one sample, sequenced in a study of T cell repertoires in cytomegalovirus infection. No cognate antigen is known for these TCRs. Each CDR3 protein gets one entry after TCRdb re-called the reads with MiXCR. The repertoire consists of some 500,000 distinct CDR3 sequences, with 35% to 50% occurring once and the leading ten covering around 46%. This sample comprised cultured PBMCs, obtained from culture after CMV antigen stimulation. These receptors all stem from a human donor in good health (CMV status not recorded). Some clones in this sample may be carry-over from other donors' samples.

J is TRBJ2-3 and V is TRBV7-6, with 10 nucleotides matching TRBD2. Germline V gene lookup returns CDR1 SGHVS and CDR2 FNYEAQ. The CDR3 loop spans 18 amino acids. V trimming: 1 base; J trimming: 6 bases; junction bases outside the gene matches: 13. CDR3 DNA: TGTGCCAGCAGCTTAGGTGTAACTAGCGGGACCTTTAGGGATACGCAGTATTTT. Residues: CASSLGVTSGTFRDTQYF.

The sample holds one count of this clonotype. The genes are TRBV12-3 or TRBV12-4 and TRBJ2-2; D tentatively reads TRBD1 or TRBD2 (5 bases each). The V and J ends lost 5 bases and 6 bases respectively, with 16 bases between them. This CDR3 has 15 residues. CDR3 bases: TGTGCCAGCAGTGAGCCGGGGCACCCCGCCGGGGAGCTGTTTTTT. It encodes CASSEPGHPAGELFF.

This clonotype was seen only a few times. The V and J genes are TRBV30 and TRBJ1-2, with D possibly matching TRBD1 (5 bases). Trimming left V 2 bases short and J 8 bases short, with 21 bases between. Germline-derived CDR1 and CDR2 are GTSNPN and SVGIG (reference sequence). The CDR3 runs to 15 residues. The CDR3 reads CAWSPWGRSNEGYTF. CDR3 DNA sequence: TGTGCCTGGAGTCCCTGGGGCAGGTCGAACGAGGGCTACACCTTC.

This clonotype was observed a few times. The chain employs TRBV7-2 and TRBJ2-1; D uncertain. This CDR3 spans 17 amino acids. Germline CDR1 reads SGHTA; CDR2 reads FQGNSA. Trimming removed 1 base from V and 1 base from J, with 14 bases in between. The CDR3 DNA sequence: TGTGCCAGCAGCTTAGGGCTAGGTTACCCTTCCTACAATGAGCAGTTCTTC. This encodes CASSLGLGYPSYNEQFF. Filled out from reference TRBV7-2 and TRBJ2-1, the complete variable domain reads GAGVSQSPSNKVTEKGKDVELRCDPISGHTALYWYRQSLGQGLEFLIYFQGNSAPDKSGLPSDRFSAERTGGSVSTLTIQRTQQEDSAVYLCASSLGLGYPSYNEQFFGPGTRLTVL.

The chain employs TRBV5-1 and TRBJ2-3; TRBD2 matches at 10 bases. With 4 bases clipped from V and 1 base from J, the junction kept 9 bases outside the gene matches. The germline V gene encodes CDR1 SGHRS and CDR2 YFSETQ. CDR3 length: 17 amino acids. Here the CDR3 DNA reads TGCGCCAGCAGCATGAGCGGGAGGGCCACTGGCACAGATACGCAGTATTTT. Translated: CASSMSGRATGTDTQYF.

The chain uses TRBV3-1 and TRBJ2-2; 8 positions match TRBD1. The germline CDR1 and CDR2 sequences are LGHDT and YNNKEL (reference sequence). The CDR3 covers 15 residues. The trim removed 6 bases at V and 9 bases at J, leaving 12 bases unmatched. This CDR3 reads CASSPDRETDRELFF. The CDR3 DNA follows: TGTGCCAGCAGTCCGGACAGGGAAACTGACCGGGAGCTGTTTTTT. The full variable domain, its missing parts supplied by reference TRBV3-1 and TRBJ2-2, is DTAVSQTPKYLVTQMGNDKSIKCEQNLGHDTMYWYKQDSKKFLKIMFSYNNKELIINETVPNRFSPKSPDKAHLNLHINSLELGDSAVYFCASSPDRETDRELFFGEGSRLTVL.

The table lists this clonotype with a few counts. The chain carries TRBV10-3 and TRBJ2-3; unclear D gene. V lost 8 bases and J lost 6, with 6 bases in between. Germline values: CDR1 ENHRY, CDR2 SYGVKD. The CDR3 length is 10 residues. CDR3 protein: CAIGVDTQYF. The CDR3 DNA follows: TGTGCCATCGGGGTGGATACGCAGTATTTT.

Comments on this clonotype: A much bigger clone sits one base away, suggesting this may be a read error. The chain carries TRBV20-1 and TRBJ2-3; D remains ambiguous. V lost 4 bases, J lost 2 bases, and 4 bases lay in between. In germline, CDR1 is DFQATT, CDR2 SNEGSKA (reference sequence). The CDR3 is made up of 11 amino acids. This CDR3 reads CSAKHTDTQYF. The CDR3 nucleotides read TGCAGTGCTAAACACACAGATACGCAGTATTTT.

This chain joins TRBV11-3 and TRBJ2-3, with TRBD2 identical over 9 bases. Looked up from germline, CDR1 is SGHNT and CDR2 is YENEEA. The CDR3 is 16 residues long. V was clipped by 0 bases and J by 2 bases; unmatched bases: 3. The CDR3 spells CASSLDLAGNTDTQYF. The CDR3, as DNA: TGTGCCAGCAGCTTAGATCTAGCGGGGAACACAGATACGCAGTATTTT.

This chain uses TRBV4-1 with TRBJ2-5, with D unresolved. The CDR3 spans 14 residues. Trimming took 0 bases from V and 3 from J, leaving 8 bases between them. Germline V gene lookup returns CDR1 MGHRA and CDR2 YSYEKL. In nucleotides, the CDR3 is TGCGCCAGCAGCCAAGACGAGCTGGAAGAGACCCAGTACTTC. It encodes CASSQDELEETQYF.

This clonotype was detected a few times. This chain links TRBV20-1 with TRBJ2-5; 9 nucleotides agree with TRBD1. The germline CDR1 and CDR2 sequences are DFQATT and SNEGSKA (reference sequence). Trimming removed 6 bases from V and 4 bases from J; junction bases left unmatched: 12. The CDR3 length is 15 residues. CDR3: CSAAYPGQGGETQYF. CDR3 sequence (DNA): TGCAGTGCCGCGTACCCGGGACAGGGAGGAGAGACCCAGTACTTC.

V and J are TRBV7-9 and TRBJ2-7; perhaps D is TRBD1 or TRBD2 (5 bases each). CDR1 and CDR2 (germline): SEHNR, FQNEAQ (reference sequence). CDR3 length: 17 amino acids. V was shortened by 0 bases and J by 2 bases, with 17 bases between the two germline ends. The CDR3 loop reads CASSLAGSNLGAYEQYF. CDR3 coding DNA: TGTGCCAGCAGCTTAGCGGGATCTAATTTGGGGGCCTACGAGCAGTACTTC.

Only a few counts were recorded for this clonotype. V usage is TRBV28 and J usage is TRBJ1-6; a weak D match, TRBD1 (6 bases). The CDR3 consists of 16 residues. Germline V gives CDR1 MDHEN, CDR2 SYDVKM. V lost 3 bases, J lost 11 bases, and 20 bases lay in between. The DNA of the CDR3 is TGTGCCAGCAGTTTCACGCCCAAGGACAGAACAACACCCCTCCACTTT. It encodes CASSFTPKDRTTPLHF.

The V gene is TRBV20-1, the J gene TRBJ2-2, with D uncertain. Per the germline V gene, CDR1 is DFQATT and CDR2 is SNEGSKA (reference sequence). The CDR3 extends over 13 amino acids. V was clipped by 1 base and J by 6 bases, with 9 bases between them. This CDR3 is CSARARVAGELFF. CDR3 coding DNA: TGCAGTGCTAGAGCCCGGGTCGCCGGGGAGCTGTTTTTT.

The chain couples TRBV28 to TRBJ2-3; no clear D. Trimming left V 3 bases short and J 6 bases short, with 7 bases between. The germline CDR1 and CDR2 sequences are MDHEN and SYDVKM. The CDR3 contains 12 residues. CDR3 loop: CASSFGYDTQYF. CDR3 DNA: TGTGCCAGCAGTTTTGGGTATGATACGCAGTATTTT.

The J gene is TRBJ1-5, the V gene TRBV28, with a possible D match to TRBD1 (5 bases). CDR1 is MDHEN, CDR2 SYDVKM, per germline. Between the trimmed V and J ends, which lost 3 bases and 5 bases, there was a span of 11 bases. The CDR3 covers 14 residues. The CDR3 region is CASSFRGGYQPQHF. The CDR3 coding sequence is TGTGCCAGCAGTTTCCGGGGGGGGTATCAGCCCCAGCATTTT.

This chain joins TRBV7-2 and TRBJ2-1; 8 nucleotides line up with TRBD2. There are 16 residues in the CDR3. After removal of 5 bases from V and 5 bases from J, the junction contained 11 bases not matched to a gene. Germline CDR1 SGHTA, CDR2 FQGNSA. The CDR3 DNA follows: TGTGCCAGCAGCCCATCCGGGACTAGTAGACACAATGAGCAGTTCTTC. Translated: CASSPSGTSRHNEQFF. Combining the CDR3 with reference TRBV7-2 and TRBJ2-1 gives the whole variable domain GAGVSQSPSNKVTEKGKDVELRCDPISGHTALYWYRQSLGQGLEFLIYFQGNSAPDKSGLPSDRFSAERTGGSVSTLTIQRTQQEDSAVYLCASSPSGTSRHNEQFFGPGTRLTVL.

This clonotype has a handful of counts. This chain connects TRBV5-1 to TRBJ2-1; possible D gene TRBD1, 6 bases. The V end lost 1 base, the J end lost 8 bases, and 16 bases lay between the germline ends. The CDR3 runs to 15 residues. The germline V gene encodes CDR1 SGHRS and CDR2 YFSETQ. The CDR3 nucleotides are TGCGCCAGCAGCTTGCGGACAGCTGGGTTCGATGAGCAGTTCTTC. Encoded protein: CASSLRTAGFDEQFF.

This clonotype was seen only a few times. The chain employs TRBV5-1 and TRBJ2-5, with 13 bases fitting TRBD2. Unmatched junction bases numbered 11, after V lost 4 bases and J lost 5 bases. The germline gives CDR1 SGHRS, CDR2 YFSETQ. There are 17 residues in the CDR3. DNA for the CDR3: TGCGCCAGCAGCGATGTACTAGCGGGGGGGCTGGTGGAGACCCAGTACTTC. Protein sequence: CASSDVLAGGLVETQYF.

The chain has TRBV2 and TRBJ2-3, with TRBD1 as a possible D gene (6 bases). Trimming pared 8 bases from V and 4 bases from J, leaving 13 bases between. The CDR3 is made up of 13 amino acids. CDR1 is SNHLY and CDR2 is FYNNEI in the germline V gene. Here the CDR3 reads CASRKGVADTQYF. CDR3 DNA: TGTGCCAGCCGGAAGGGGGTGGCAGATACGCAGTATTTT.

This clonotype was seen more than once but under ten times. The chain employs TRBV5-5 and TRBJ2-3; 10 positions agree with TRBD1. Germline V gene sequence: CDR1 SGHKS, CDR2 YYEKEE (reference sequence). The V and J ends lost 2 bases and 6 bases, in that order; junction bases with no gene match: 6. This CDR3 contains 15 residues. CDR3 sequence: CASSFPTGGLDTQYF. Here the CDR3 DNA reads TGTGCCAGCAGCTTTCCGACAGGGGGCCTTGATACGCAGTATTTT.